Below are 18 T cell receptor beta chains sequenced from a single sample in a study of radiotherapy plus CTLA-4 blockade in lung cancer. The repertoire was sequenced with immunoSEQ multiplex PCR; TCRdb's copy has only in-frame clones and lacks some. This sample carries around 40,000 clones, more than 65% of them seen once, and the ten largest clones take just over 9.5%. The sample here was peripheral blood, taken from a patient treated with radiotherapy plus ipilimumab. The receptors stem from a human donor with non-small cell lung cancer who had stable disease on radiotherapy plus ipilimumab.

The V call is TRBV11-3, the J call TRBJ2-3; D remains unclear. V was clipped by 3 bases and J by 6 bases, with 4 bases between them. The V gene's germline CDR1 is SGHNT and CDR2 YENEEA. The CDR3 loop spans 11 amino acids. CDR3 nucleotide sequence: TGTGCCAGCAGCTTTTCGGATACGCAGTATTTT. Translated: CASSFSDTQYF.

This clone was observed a few times. The rearrangement joins TRBV5-8 to TRBJ2-1, with 15 bases lining up with TRBD2. Germline V CDR1 and CDR2: SGHTS, YDEGEE. This CDR3 contains 14 residues. With V trimmed by 3 bases and J by 10 bases, 2 bases remained unmatched. The CDR3 nucleotides read TGTGCCAGCAGCTGGGGGACTAGCGGGGGGGAGCAGTTCTTC. Encoded protein: CASSWGTSGGEQFF.

The CDR3 region has the DNA TGTGCCAGCAGCTCGCTAGCGGGGATATACAATGAGCAGTTCTTC. Amino acid sequence: CASSSLAGIYNEQFF. The chain joins TRBV5-5 to TRBJ2-1; 9 bases fit TRBD2. The CDR3 covers 15 residues. Germline trimming cut 3 bases from V and 4 bases from J; bases unmatched to any gene: 5. The V gene's germline CDR1 is SGHKS and CDR2 YYEKEE (reference sequence).

V gene TRBV5-1 combines with J gene TRBJ2-7; 7 bases line up with TRBD2. Germline V CDR1 and CDR2: SGHRS, YFSETQ. The trim removed 2 bases at V and 4 bases at J, leaving 6 bases unmatched. The CDR3 loop spans 14 amino acids. CDR3 amino acids: CASSLAGHPYEQYF. CDR3 sequence (DNA): TGCGCCAGCAGCTTAGCGGGGCACCCGTACGAGCAGTACTTC.

The table lists this clone with a few counts. The chain recombines TRBV6-4 with TRBJ1-2; D gene ambiguous. Germline V CDR1 and CDR2: MRHNA, SNTAGT. Trimming took off 1 base at V and 12 bases at J, with 18 bases between the two ends. The CDR3 has 14 amino acids. DNA of the CDR3: TGTGCCAGCAGTGACTGGTCAGGCCCTCAACTTAACACCTTC. This translates into CASSDWSGPQLNTF.

CDR3 DNA: TGTGCCAGCAGCTTATTCCTAGCTGGAGATACGCAGTATTTT. It specifies CASSLFLAGDTQYF. The chain combines TRBV7-8 with TRBJ2-3, with a tentative D call TRBD2 (5 bases). V was clipped by 2 bases and J by 5 bases, with 11 bases between them. Per germline, CDR1 SGHVS and CDR2 FQNEAQ. The CDR3 spans 14 residues.

This clone was picked up a small number of times. This chain links TRBV19 with TRBJ2-2; perhaps TRBD1 as D (5 bases). The CDR3 is 14 amino acids. V lost 1 base and J 5 bases, leaving 8 bases between the germline ends. CDR1 and CDR2 from the germline V gene are LNHDA and SQIVND (reference sequence). CDR3 bases: TGTGCCAGTAGTATAGGAGCAGGGACCGGGGAGCTGTTTTTT. It translates to CASSIGAGTGELFF. Filled out from reference TRBV19 and TRBJ2-2, the complete variable domain reads DGGITQSPKYLFRKEGQNVTLSCEQNLNHDAMYWYRQDPGQGLRLIYYSQIVNDFQKGDIAEGYSVSREKKESFPLTVTSAQKNPTAFYLCASSIGAGTGELFFGEGSRLTVL.

The chain is built from TRBV19 and TRBJ1-3; D gene uncertain. Germline V gene data show CDR1 as LNHDA and CDR2 as SQIVND (reference sequence). The V and J ends lost 3 bases and 0 bases respectively, with 12 bases between them. The CDR3 is made up of 16 amino acids. The CDR3 DNA follows: TGTGCCAGTAGTATCAGAGATTACTACTCTGGAAACACCATATATTTT. The encoded protein is CASSIRDYYSGNTIYF.

This clone was counted a single time. This sequence joins TRBV11-2 and TRBJ2-2; D may be TRBD1 (6 bases). Looked up from germline, CDR1 is SGHAT and CDR2 is FQNNGV. Trimming took off 4 bases at V and 2 bases at J, with 14 bases between the two ends. This CDR3 is 16 amino acids long. Here the CDR3 DNA reads TGTGCCAGCAGCTACGGTGGGGGCGTCAACACCGGGGAGCTGTTTTTT. This sequence encodes CASSYGGGVNTGELFF.

The chain employs TRBV7-6 and TRBJ1-1, with 8 bases aligning to TRBD1. CDR1 and CDR2 (germline): SGHVS, FNYEAQ. V lost 5 bases, J lost 1 base, and 3 bases stayed unmatched. This CDR3 is 14 amino acids long. The CDR3 loop is CASSRTGRNTEAFF. The CDR3 DNA is TGTGCCAGCAGCCGGACAGGGCGGAACACTGAAGCTTTCTTT.

Note on this clone: The sample holds other DNA sequences that translate to the same CDR3. The chain links TRBV20-1 to TRBJ1-1; D unclear. Between the trimmed V and J ends, which lost 3 bases and 10 bases, there was a span of 9 bases. The CDR3 has 10 residues. Germline V gene lookup returns CDR1 DFQATT and CDR2 SNEGSKA (reference sequence). The DNA for the CDR3 is TGCAGTGCTAGTGAGTCCGGAGCTTTCTTT. As protein: CSASESGAFF.

The chain links TRBV11-3 to TRBJ2-1; 9 bases fit TRBD2. J gave up 2 bases and V 5 bases, and 7 bases lay outside the gene matches. The V gene's germline CDR1 is SGHNT and CDR2 YENEEA. The length of the CDR3 is 16 residues. For the CDR3, the DNA is TGTGCCAGCAGCCCATTTAGCGGGGGTACCTACAATGAGCAGTTCTTC. Translation gives CASSPFSGGTYNEQFF.

This clone turned up a few times. V is TRBV7-6 and J is TRBJ2-1; possible D gene TRBD1, 6 bases. The CDR3 spans 16 residues. The germline V and J ends were trimmed by 5 bases and 8 bases, with 22 bases remaining between them. CDR1 is SGHVS and CDR2 is FNYEAQ in the germline V gene. CDR3 sequence: CASSQSPDRFFHEQFF. CDR3 bases: TGTGCCAGCAGCCAATCTCCGGACAGATTTTTCCATGAGCAGTTCTTC.

This clone was seen a handful of times. This chain uses TRBV19 with TRBJ1-5, with TRBD1 identical over 10 bases. J gave up 4 bases and V 7 bases, and 7 bases lay outside the gene matches. From germline, CDR1 is LNHDA and CDR2 SQIVND (reference sequence). The CDR3 totals 15 residues. The chain's CDR3 is CASTGTGVINQPQHF. As DNA, the CDR3 is TGTGCCAGTACCGGGACAGGGGTAATTAATCAGCCCCAGCATTTT.

The chain combines TRBV29-1 with TRBJ2-3; 7 positions match TRBD2. CDR3 length equals 13 residues. From germline, CDR1 is SQVTM and CDR2 ANQGSEA. The CDR3 region has the DNA TGCAGTTACGCGCGGGGGATCACAGATACGCAGTATTTT. As protein: CSYARGITDTQYF.

The V call is TRBV10-2, the J call TRBJ2-1; 10 nucleotides line up with TRBD2. V gave up 3 bases and J gave up 3 bases; unmatched junction bases: 5. Germline V gene data show CDR1 as WSHSY and CDR2 as SAAADI. CDR3 length: 16 amino acids. For the CDR3, the DNA is TGCGCCAGCAGTGACTTAGCGGGGGGCCTCTACAATGAGCAGTTCTTC. Protein product: CASSDLAGGLYNEQFF.

This chain links TRBV6-4 with TRBJ2-5, with 8 nucleotides matching TRBD1. The CDR3 covers 24 residues. J was trimmed by 1 base and V by 0 bases; bases with no gene match: 28. CDR1 and CDR2 (germline): MRHNA, SNTAGT. Written as DNA, the CDR3 is TGTGCCAGCAGTGACTCGGACAGGGTGACGGGCCAGGCTGCCTTAGAATCGGGCCAAGAGACCCAGTACTTC. It codes for CASSDSDRVTGQAALESGQETQYF.

This rearrangement joins TRBV7-3 to TRBJ2-7, with 7 bases fitting TRBD2. In germline, CDR1 is SGHTA, CDR2 FQGTGA. Trimming at V came to 1 base and at J to 6 bases, leaving 6 bases not matched to a gene. CDR3 length equals 14 residues. CDR3 nucleotide sequence: TGTGCCAGCAGCTTAAGCGGGGGACGGGGCGAGCAGTACTTC. Its translation: CASSLSGGRGEQYF. Filled out from reference TRBV7-3 and TRBJ2-7, the complete variable domain reads GAGVSQTPSNKVTEKGKYVELRCDPISGHTALYWYRQSLGQGPEFLIYFQGTGAADDSGLPNDRFFAVRPEGSVSTLKIQRTERGDSAVYLCASSLSGGRGEQYFGPGTRLTVT.